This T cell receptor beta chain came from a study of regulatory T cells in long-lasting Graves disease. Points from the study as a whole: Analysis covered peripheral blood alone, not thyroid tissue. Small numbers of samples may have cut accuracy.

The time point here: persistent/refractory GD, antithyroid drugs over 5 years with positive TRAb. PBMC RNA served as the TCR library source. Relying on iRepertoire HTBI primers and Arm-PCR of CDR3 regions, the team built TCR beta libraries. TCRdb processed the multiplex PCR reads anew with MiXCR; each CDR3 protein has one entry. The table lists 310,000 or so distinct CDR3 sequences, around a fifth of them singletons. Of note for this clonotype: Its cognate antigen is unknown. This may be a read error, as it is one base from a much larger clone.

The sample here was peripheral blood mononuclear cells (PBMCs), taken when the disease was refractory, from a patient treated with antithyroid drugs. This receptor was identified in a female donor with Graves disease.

The CDR3 reads CASTGTGDTEAFF. In DNA, the CDR3 is TGTGCCAGTACCGGGACAGGGGACACTGAAGCTTTCTTT. The chain carries TRBV2 and TRBJ1-1, with TRBD1 matching 10 bases. The V gene's germline CDR1 is SNHLY and CDR2 FYNNEI. CDR3 length: 13 residues. Trimming removed 9 bases from V and 3 bases from J; junction bases left unmatched: 4.